This entry features one T cell receptor (beta chain) sequence. Antigen unknown. PCR used 60 Vbeta primers and 13 Jbeta primers. Assay: immunoSEQ multiplex PCR; the TCRdb copy retains only in-frame clones and omits some. Found here are about 72,000 clones, roughly 86% of them singletons; the top ten hold 1.9%. The data were taken from a study of cytomegalovirus exposure and HLA in healthy donors. Germline CDR1 DFQATT, CDR2 SNEGSKA (reference sequence). Deletions cut 7 bases from V and 5 bases from J, with 9 bases between. The CDR3 is 11 amino acids. Overall study findings and caveats: Later analysis placed DRB1 highest and HLA-C lowest in TCR association rates, which differed by HLA locus.

The chain recombines TRBV20-1 with TRBJ1-5, with a possible D match to TRBD1 (5 bases). The sequencing input was PBMCs. The source of this sequence is a young man in good health and CMV-seronegative. CDR3 sequence (DNA): TGCAGTGTAAGGGGCGATCAGCCCCAGCATTTT. Translated: CSVRGDQPQHF.